This T cell receptor beta chain was sequenced in a study of T-cell reconstitution after alpha-beta-depleted transplantation in children. As it was prepared, the TCRbeta library received unique molecular identifiers. MiXCR, applied by TCRdb to the PCR reads, yields one record per CDR3 protein. The table shows about 160,000 distinct CDR3 sequences, with 11% occurring only once. This clonotype was observed many times. Germline loops: CDR1 SGHTA, CDR2 FQGNSA. V dropped 5 bases and J dropped 4; count of bases not matched to a gene: 2. The CDR3 sequence is 13 residues long. The receptor comes from a boy younger than 10 with acute myeloid leukemia, due to receive a stem cell transplant. The chain joins TRBV7-2 to TRBJ1-3, with 7 bases identical to TRBD1. Sequences were derived from PBMCs, sampled before TCRalphabeta/CD19-depleted stem cell transplant. CDR3 in DNA: TGTGCCAGCAGCCCAGGGGGAGGAAACACCATATATTTT. Its translation: CASSPGGGNTIYF. Full variable domain (missing parts from reference TRBV7-2 and TRBJ1-3): GAGVSQSPSNKVTEKGKDVELRCDPISGHTALYWYRQSLGQGLEFLIYFQGNSAPDKSGLPSDRFSAERTGGSVSTLTIQRTQQEDSAVYLCASSPGGGNTIYFGEGSWLTVV.